This paragraph reports one T cell receptor beta chain. The target antigen is unknown. Only in-frame clones appear in the TCRdb table, and some are missing; sequencing was by immunoSEQ multiplex PCR. This table holds some 60,000 clones, about four fifths found once. Thawed PBMCs were FACS-sorted into unstimulated CD4+CD25+CD127- regulatory T cells, CD4+CD25- non-regulatory cells, CD4 and CD8 cells. This record comes from a study of Tregs in tolerant kidney transplant recipients. The study, taken as a whole, reports: Tregs expanded with activated donor B cells seemed most donor-specific.

The length of the CDR3 is 14 residues. The germline CDR1 and CDR2 sequences are MNHEY and SVGAGI. Trimming shortened V by 7 bases and J by 9 bases, and 21 bases separated the two germline ends. Sequencing was performed on CD4+ T cells from blood. This TCR was recovered from a human donor in good health. This chain links TRBV6-5 with TRBJ2-5, with D perhaps assigned TRBD1 or TRBD2 (5 bases each). CDR3 nucleotides: TGTGCCAGCACCCCGACGACCCTGCTGGGACCCCAGTACTTC. It codes for CASTPTTLLGPQYF.